A single sample gave rise to the 8 T cell receptor beta chains below, sequenced in a study of cytomegalovirus exposure and HLA in healthy donors. 13 Jbeta primers and 60 Vbeta primers were used for the PCR. Sequenced by immunoSEQ multiplex PCR; TCRdb stores in-frame clones only, minus some. Of roughly 60,000 clones listed, 77% are singletons. The specimen was PBMCs. The receptor set was obtained from a woman aged 40 to 50 in good health and CMV-seropositive.

The chain employs TRBV19 and TRBJ2-1; no clear D. Trimming stripped 7 bases from V and 4 bases from J, with 11 bases between. The V gene's germline CDR1 is LNHDA and CDR2 SQIVND (reference sequence). This CDR3 comprises 13 residues. CDR3 amino acids: CASINAIYNEQFF. CDR3 bases: TGTGCCAGTATTAATGCGATTTACAATGAGCAGTTCTTC.

The J gene is TRBJ1-5, the V gene TRBV10-3; the D is unclear. The CDR3 is 15 amino acids. V was shortened by 3 bases and J by 4 bases, with 13 bases between the two germline ends. Germline CDR1 ENHRY, CDR2 SYGVKD. The CDR3 reads CAISETGGDNQPQHF. The CDR3 nucleotides read TGTGCCATCAGTGAAACGGGAGGAGATAATCAGCCCCAGCATTTT.

Only a few counts were recorded for this clone. This chain connects TRBV5-6 to TRBJ1-6; TRBD1 matches at 7 bases. The germline V gene encodes CDR1 SGHDT and CDR2 YYEEEE. V shed 3 bases and J 7 bases; nucleotides not matched to a gene: 7. The CDR3 consists of 15 residues. The CDR3 here is CASSWWTGPNSPLHF. The CDR3 bases are TGTGCCAGCAGCTGGTGGACAGGCCCGAATTCACCCCTCCACTTT.

V gene TRBV7-2 combines with J gene TRBJ1-2; TRBD1 matches at 11 bases. The germline CDR1 and CDR2 sequences are SGHTA and FQGNSA. The CDR3 is 14 amino acids. J lost 5 bases, V lost 4 bases, and 3 bases had no gene match. Here the CDR3 DNA reads TGTGCCAGCAGCTCCGGACAGGGGGCGTATGGCTACACCTTC. It encodes CASSSGQGAYGYTF.

The rearrangement links TRBV7-2 to TRBJ1-3; D perhaps matches TRBD1 (6 bases). The CDR3 runs to 13 residues. The germline gives CDR1 SGHTA, CDR2 FQGNSA. Trimming stripped 6 bases from V and 2 bases from J, with 8 bases between. CDR3 sequence: CASRGQPGNTIYF. The CDR3 bases are TGTGCCAGCAGAGGACAGCCTGGAAACACCATATATTTT.

This clone was counted between two and nine times. The chain employs TRBV5-1 and TRBJ1-2, with 7 nucleotides matching TRBD1. The CDR3 is 14 residues long. V shed 4 bases, J shed 5 bases, and the junction held 8 bases outside the gene matches. The germline V gene has CDR1 SGHRS and CDR2 YFSETQ. The CDR3 region is CASSPQGTAYGYTF. The CDR3 DNA is TGCGCCAGCAGCCCGCAGGGGACAGCGTATGGCTACACCTTC.

The chain joins TRBV6-5 to TRBJ1-6, with D possibly matching TRBD1 (6 bases). There are 14 residues in the CDR3. Looked up from germline, CDR1 is MNHEY and CDR2 is SVGAGI. V was trimmed by 5 bases and J by 2 bases, leaving 7 bases between them. This chain's CDR3 is CASSTGTYNSPLHF. The CDR3 DNA reads as TGTGCCAGCAGTACAGGGACCTATAATTCACCCCTCCACTTT.

V usage is TRBV16 and J usage is TRBJ1-5; D unclear. Trimming pared 0 bases from V and 3 bases from J, leaving 6 bases between. CDR1 is KGHSY, CDR2 FQNENV, per germline. The CDR3 covers 14 residues. DNA for the CDR3: TGTGCCAGCAGCCAATCGGCAGTCAATCAGCCCCAGCATTTT. It encodes CASSQSAVNQPQHF.